This TCR beta chain stems from a study of T cell clonality in common variable immunodeficiency. Study-level findings and limits: The cause of increased CVID clonality remains unclear without subpopulation sequencing. Fewer TCRbeta clones were shared among CVID subjects than controls.

This clone was found many times. Antigen specificity is unknown. The missing CDR3 end, 3 residues past where the read stops, is filled in from the germline J gene. Profiled with immunoSEQ multiplex PCR; TCRdb holds only in-frame clones, not every one. The sample shows roughly 79,000 clones, none of them appearing just once. CDR1 and CDR2 (germline): SGHRS, YFSETQ. The CDR3 covers 16 residues. Trimming stripped 1 base from V and 5 bases from J, with 16 bases between. This sequence joins TRBV5-1 and TRBJ2-1; D is unresolved. Sample: peripheral blood mononuclear cells. The clonotype comes from a person aged 18 to 70 in good health. The covered CDR3 bases are TGCGCCAGCAGCTTGATATCCAGGATGGTCCACAATGAG. It encodes CASSLISRMVHNE. The entire CDR3 reads CASSLISRMVHNEQFF.